What follows are 26 T cell receptor beta chains derived from one specimen sequenced in a study of blood T cell repertoires in COVID-19. Sequencing used immunoSEQ multiplex PCR; TCRdb keeps in-frame clones, though not all of them. The repertoire holds about 200,000 clones, with 80% to 90% as singletons. Sequenced input: peripheral blood. The origin of the receptors is a man in his sixties who had recovered from COVID-19.

The J gene is TRBJ2-3, the V gene TRBV2; D is undetermined. The germline V gene has CDR1 SNHLY and CDR2 FYNNEI. V was pared by 6 bases and J by 0 bases, with 7 bases between. There are 13 residues in the CDR3. The CDR3 region has the DNA TGTGCCAGCAGAAAATTAAGCACAGATACGCAGTATTTT. Translation: CASRKLSTDTQYF.

V gene TRBV5-4 combines with J gene TRBJ1-1; TRBD1 matches at 10 bases. From germline, CDR1 is SGHNT and CDR2 YYREEE (reference sequence). V lost 0 bases and J lost 5; bases outside the gene matches: 1. The CDR3 is made up of 14 amino acids. The CDR3 region has the DNA TGTGCCAGCAGCTTGGCGGGACAGGGGACTGAAGCTTTCTTT. Its translation: CASSLAGQGTEAFF.

This clone appeared a single time. The chain has TRBV28 and TRBJ1-6; D not resolved. In germline, CDR1 is MDHEN, CDR2 SYDVKM. This CDR3 has 14 residues. V was shortened by 5 bases and J by 7 bases, with 12 bases between the two germline ends. The CDR3 loop reads CASSVPTENSPLHF. CDR3 nucleotide sequence: TGTGCCAGCAGTGTGCCTACAGAGAATTCACCCCTCCACTTT.

V usage is TRBV7-8 and J usage is TRBJ2-7, with 9 positions matching TRBD2. The CDR3 is 16 residues long. The ends lost 1 base at V and 4 bases at J; junction bases unmatched: 8. CDR1 SGHVS and CDR2 FQNEAQ come from the germline V gene. The CDR3 nucleotides are TGTGCCAGCAGCTTAGGGGCCTCTAGCGGGGCTTACGAGCAGTACTTC. Translating gives CASSLGASSGAYEQYF.

The chain employs TRBV7-3 and TRBJ2-5; 11 bases are shared with TRBD2. The germline gives CDR1 SGHTA, CDR2 FQGTGA. The CDR3 is 15 residues long. With 5 bases clipped from V and 4 bases from J, the junction kept 6 bases outside the gene matches. CDR3: CASSLPTSGVETQYF. The CDR3 DNA reads TGTGCCAGCAGCCTACCGACTAGCGGGGTAGAGACCCAGTACTTC.

Only a few counts were recorded for this clone. The V and J genes are TRBV27 and TRBJ1-2; D is undetermined. CDR1 and CDR2 from the germline V gene are MNHEY and SMNVEV (reference sequence). V lost 7 bases and J 7 bases, leaving 13 bases between the germline ends. This CDR3 is 12 amino acids long. The CDR3 nucleotides are TGTGCCAGCAAACAGCCCCTATCTGGCTACACCTTC. It encodes CASKQPLSGYTF.

This chain links TRBV25-1 with TRBJ2-3; 9 bases match TRBD1. CDR3 length: 14 amino acids. CDR1 is MGHDK, CDR2 SYGVNS, per germline. Germline trimming cut 5 bases from V and 4 bases from J; bases unmatched to any gene: 4. CDR3 amino acids: CASSRTGGADTQYF. CDR3 coding DNA: TGTGCCAGCAGTCGCACAGGGGGCGCAGATACGCAGTATTTT.

The genes are TRBV2 and TRBJ1-6, with D possibly being TRBD1 (6 bases). The V end was cut by 6 bases, the J end by 8 bases, with 20 bases between. The CDR3 contains 16 residues. Germline V gene data show CDR1 as SNHLY and CDR2 as FYNNEI. The CDR3 bases are TGTGCCAGCAGGGGGGCAAAAAATACTGGGGATTCACCCCTCCACTTT. Encoded protein: CASRGAKNTGDSPLHF.

The chain uses TRBV24-1 and TRBJ2-1; TRBD2 matches at 15 bases. Per germline, CDR1 KGHDR and CDR2 SFDVKD. With V trimmed by 9 bases and J by 9 bases, 5 bases remained unmatched. The length of the CDR3 is 14 residues. This CDR3 is CATATGLAGGEQFF. Here the CDR3 DNA reads TGTGCCACCGCAACGGGACTAGCGGGAGGTGAGCAGTTCTTC.

This chain connects TRBV7-2 to TRBJ1-5, with 8 bases matching TRBD1. After removal of 3 bases from V and 7 bases from J, the junction contained 8 bases not matched to a gene. This CDR3 has 15 residues. Germline CDR1 reads SGHTA; CDR2 reads FQGNSA. This chain's CDR3 is CASSLDRADGQPQHF. CDR3 DNA: TGTGCCAGCAGCTTGGACAGGGCTGACGGGCAGCCCCAGCATTTT.

This chain connects TRBV15 to TRBJ1-1, with D possibly TRBD1 on 5 matching bases. V was cut by 4 bases and J by 1 base, with 10 bases left in between. This CDR3 is built from 14 residues. The germline V gene encodes CDR1 LNHNV and CDR2 YYDKDF (reference sequence). The CDR3 bases are TGTGCCACCAGCAACCCGACAGAGAACACTGAAGCTTTCTTT. Translating it yields CATSNPTENTEAFF.

The CDR3 DNA sequence: TGTGCCAGCAGCCGACTAGCGGGAAGCACAGATACGCAGTATTTT. Translated, it gives CASSRLAGSTDTQYF. The chain combines TRBV11-3 with TRBJ2-3; 11 bases are shared with TRBD2. Germline V gene data show CDR1 as SGHNT and CDR2 as YENEEA. V dropped 5 bases and J dropped 0; count of bases not matched to a gene: 1. The length of the CDR3 is 15 residues.

This chain connects TRBV5-4 to TRBJ2-3, with 10 bases matching TRBD2. V dropped 3 bases and J dropped 1; count of bases not matched to a gene: 14. CDR1 and CDR2 (germline): SGHNT, YYREEE (reference sequence). This CDR3 is 19 amino acids long. The DNA of the CDR3 is TGTGCCAGCAGCTCGAGGGCGGCTAGCGGGAGTACGCGCACAGATACGCAGTATTTT. This translates into CASSSRAASGSTRTDTQYF.

V is TRBV20-1 and J is TRBJ1-1; a possible D gene is TRBD1 (6 bases). V lost 3 bases and J lost 5, with 10 bases in between. This CDR3 is 12 amino acids long. CDR1 DFQATT and CDR2 SNEGSKA come from the germline V gene (reference sequence). CDR3 loop: CSASGTGTEAFF. The CDR3 DNA follows: TGCAGTGCTAGTGGCACAGGGACTGAAGCTTTCTTT.

The count of this clone is one. The J gene is TRBJ1-5, the V gene TRBV7-8; 9 bases are a match to TRBD1. Looked up from germline, CDR1 is SGHVS and CDR2 is FQNEAQ. The CDR3 covers 14 residues. V shed 5 bases and J 4 bases; nucleotides not matched to a gene: 3. CDR3 coding DNA: TGTGCCAGCAGCCCCGGGACAGGGAATCAGCCCCAGCATTTT. This codes for CASSPGTGNQPQHF.

The V and J genes are TRBV5-1 and TRBJ1-1; weak D call: TRBD1 (5 bases). This CDR3 has 16 amino acids. CDR1 and CDR2 (germline): SGHRS, YFSETQ. V was clipped by 0 bases and J by 0 bases, with 12 bases between them. The chain's CDR3 is CASSLGLGAVNTEAFF. The CDR3 nucleotides read TGCGCCAGCAGCTTGGGGCTTGGGGCAGTGAACACTGAAGCTTTCTTT.

The J gene is TRBJ2-1, the V gene TRBV5-1, with 8 bases that match TRBD2. Germline lookup yields CDR1 SGHRS and CDR2 YFSETQ. V was pared by 0 bases and J by 0 bases, with 5 bases of the junction left unmatched. CDR3 size: 17 residues. The CDR3 here is CASSLGLALSSYNEQFF. CDR3 bases: TGCGCCAGCAGCTTGGGACTAGCGTTGAGCTCCTACAATGAGCAGTTCTTC.

This sequence joins TRBV5-4 and TRBJ2-3; 14 positions match TRBD2. Germline V gene lookup returns CDR1 SGHNT and CDR2 YYREEE (reference sequence). This CDR3 spans 16 amino acids. V trimming: 1 base; J trimming: 5 bases; junction bases outside the gene matches: 3. In DNA, the CDR3 is TGTGCCAGCAGCTTGCGACTAGCGGGGGGGCAAGATACGCAGTATTTT. This sequence encodes CASSLRLAGGQDTQYF.

The chain combines TRBV6-6 with TRBJ1-6; 11 nucleotides match TRBD1. The CDR3 is 16 residues long. V trimming: 5 bases; J trimming: 6 bases; junction bases outside the gene matches: 6. The V gene's germline CDR1 is MNHNY and CDR2 SVGAGI (reference sequence). The CDR3, as DNA: TGTGCCAGCAGTCCCGGGACAGGGGGATTTAATTCACCCCTCCACTTT. Encoded protein: CASSPGTGGFNSPLHF.

This clone was detected a few times. The rearrangement links TRBV18 to TRBJ1-6, with 7 nucleotides matching TRBD1. The CDR3 extends over 14 amino acids. Trimming at V came to 3 bases and at J to 8 bases, leaving 4 bases not matched to a gene. CDR1 and CDR2 from the germline V gene are KGHSH and LQKENI. As DNA, the CDR3 is TGTGCCAGCTCACCGGCCGGGACAGATTCACCCCTCCACTTT. Protein sequence: CASSPAGTDSPLHF.

This chain uses TRBV28 with TRBJ1-2; 7 bases are shared with TRBD1. V shed 2 bases, J shed 5 bases, and the junction held 8 bases outside the gene matches. The CDR3 loop spans 15 amino acids. Germline CDR1 MDHEN, CDR2 SYDVKM. The CDR3 DNA follows: TGTGCCAGCAGTTTAACTTCGCCAGGGGGATATGGCTACACCTTC. Residues: CASSLTSPGGYGYTF.

This chain uses TRBV5-6 with TRBJ1-2; 10 nucleotides align to TRBD1. V lost 4 bases, J lost 7 bases, and 10 bases stayed unmatched. Germline CDR1 reads SGHDT; CDR2 reads YYEEEE. The CDR3 length is 15 residues. CDR3 bases: TGTGCCAGCAGCGCATGGACAGGGGGAGGGTTTGGCTACACCTTC. This encodes CASSAWTGGGFGYTF.

CDR3 protein: CASSHSRGRTHENTEAFF. CDR3 bases: TGTGCCAGTAGCCATTCTCGCGGCCGGACTCACGAGAACACTGAAGCTTTCTTT. The genes are TRBV19 and TRBJ1-1; no reliable D call. The V and J ends lost 6 bases and 1 base respectively, with 24 bases between them. Germline loops: CDR1 LNHDA, CDR2 SQIVND (reference sequence). The CDR3 is 18 amino acids. Using reference TRBV19 and TRBJ1-1 for the parts outside the CDR3, the full variable domain is DGGITQSPKYLFRKEGQNVTLSCEQNLNHDAMYWYRQDPGQGLRLIYYSQIVNDFQKGDIAEGYSVSREKKESFPLTVTSAQKNPTAFYLCASSHSRGRTHENTEAFFGQGTRLTVV.

The chain combines TRBV7-2 with TRBJ2-3; a possible D gene is TRBD2 (5 bases). Per germline, CDR1 SGHTA and CDR2 FQGNSA. Trimming shortened V by 1 base and J by 5 bases, and 10 bases separated the two germline ends. CDR3 length equals 14 residues. The CDR3 reads CASSLDRGRDTQYF. CDR3 DNA: TGTGCCAGCAGCTTAGACCGGGGTCGAGATACGCAGTATTTT.

V usage is TRBV6-4 and J usage is TRBJ2-1; the match to TRBD2 covers 10 bases. This CDR3 is built from 14 residues. V shed 4 bases, J shed 9 bases, and the junction held 6 bases outside the gene matches. Germline V gene data show CDR1 as MRHNA and CDR2 as SNTAGT. The CDR3, as DNA: TGTGCCAGCAGTGCTAGCGGGAGCACCGGTGAGCAGTTCTTC. It encodes CASSASGSTGEQFF.

The V gene is TRBV7-3, the J gene TRBJ1-1, with 7 positions matching TRBD1. J lost 6 bases, V lost 3 bases, and 4 bases had no gene match. Germline V gives CDR1 SGHTA, CDR2 FQGTGA. The length of the CDR3 is 13 residues. DNA for the CDR3: TGTGCCAGCAGCTTGGGGGGACAGTCTGAAGCTTTCTTT. Amino acids: CASSLGGQSEAFF.